Listed here is a single TCR beta chain. The data are from a study of monozygotic twins with inflammatory bowel disease. Using TCRalpha and TCRbeta cDNA, the researchers carried out two nested PCRs that lasted roughly 16 and 10 cycles. One entry per CDR3 protein, without DNA, is what TCRdb gives after re-calling the 5' RACE reads. There are 200,000 to 250,000 distinct CDR3 sequences in the sample, with around 7.6% held by the top ten. From germline, CDR1 is MDHEN and CDR2 SYDVKM. The CDR3 extends over 12 amino acids. The specimen sequenced was blood. The sequence was obtained from a human donor with ulcerative colitis or Crohn's disease, or a healthy co-twin of an affected twin (not recorded which). The chain is built from TRBV28 and TRBJ2-3. CDR3 sequence reads: CASSRGVNTQYF.